A single sample is the source of the 15 T cell receptor beta chains below, sequenced in a study of cytomegalovirus exposure and HLA in healthy donors. Use of 60 Vbeta and 13 Jbeta primers characterized the PCR. Method: immunoSEQ multiplex PCR; TCRdb's copy keeps in-frame clones and lacks some. The table records about 200,000 clones, 60% to 80% of them present only once. The sequenced sample was PBMCs. Receptors were obtained from a man between 18 and 35 years old in good health and CMV-seronegative.

The chain recombines TRBV9 with TRBJ1-4, with D hard to call. The germline V and J ends were trimmed by 0 bases and 5 bases, with 8 bases remaining between them. Germline values: CDR1 SGDLS, CDR2 YYNGEE. This CDR3 has 14 amino acids. CDR3 protein: CASSVDVRNEKLFF. DNA of the CDR3: TGTGCCAGCAGCGTAGATGTCAGGAATGAAAAACTGTTTTTT.

CDR3 protein: CASGIKRGSYNEQFF. CDR3 nucleotides: TGTGCCAGTGGAATAAAGCGGGGATCCTACAATGAGCAGTTCTTC. The gene calls are TRBV19 and TRBJ2-1; TRBD2 agrees at 7 bases. This CDR3 region has 15 residues. J gave up 1 base and V 8 bases, and 8 bases lay outside the gene matches. Germline lookup yields CDR1 LNHDA and CDR2 SQIVND (reference sequence).

A single count supports this clone. In DNA, the CDR3 is TGTGCCAGCAGCGATTACTTAGCGGGGAGCTCCTACAATGAGCAGTTCTTC. Its translation: CASSDYLAGSSYNEQFF. This sequence joins TRBV5-4 and TRBJ2-1, with 8 bases aligning to TRBD2. V shed 4 bases and J 0 bases; nucleotides not matched to a gene: 9. This CDR3 is 17 amino acids long. The germline gives CDR1 SGHNT, CDR2 YYREEE (reference sequence).

This rearrangement joins TRBV2 to TRBJ2-7; TRBD1 agrees at 7 bases. With V trimmed by 8 bases and J by 4 bases, 20 bases remained unmatched. The CDR3 covers 17 residues. The V gene's germline CDR1 is SNHLY and CDR2 FYNNEI. The CDR3 loop reads CASRAISVRDREYEQYF. The CDR3 DNA reads as TGTGCCAGCCGAGCTATCAGTGTCCGAGACAGGGAGTACGAGCAGTACTTC.

The rearrangement uses TRBV7-2 and TRBJ1-1, with a tentative D call TRBD1 (5 bases). Germline CDR1 is SGHTA and CDR2 is FQGNSA. The CDR3 loop spans 14 amino acids. The V gene lost 5 bases and the J gene lost 1 base, with 11 bases spanning the gap. The CDR3 region is CASSVRTRNTEAFF. The CDR3 nucleotides are TGTGCCAGCAGCGTACGGACACGGAACACTGAAGCTTTCTTT. Looking up the rest from reference TRBV7-2 and TRBJ1-1 gives the full variable domain: GAGVSQSPSNKVTEKGKDVELRCDPISGHTALYWYRQSLGQGLEFLIYFQGNSAPDKSGLPSDRFSAERTGGSVSTLTIQRTQQEDSAVYLCASSVRTRNTEAFFGQGTRLTVV.

The chain's CDR3 is CASSLDGQYQPQHF. Written as DNA, the CDR3 is TGTGCCAGCAGCTTGGATGGCCAGTATCAGCCCCAGCATTTT. The genes are TRBV5-8 and TRBJ1-5; D not resolved. The V end lost 0 bases, the J end lost 5 bases, and 9 bases lay between the germline ends. The CDR3 runs 14 residues. Germline CDR1 SGHTS, CDR2 YDEGEE.

The J gene is TRBJ1-1, the V gene TRBV7-9; 7 nucleotides agree with TRBD1. This CDR3 is built from 14 residues. CDR1 is SEHNR, CDR2 FQNEAQ, per germline (reference sequence). With V trimmed by 1 base and J by 5 bases, 4 bases remained unmatched. The DNA of the CDR3 is TGTGCCAGCAGCTTAGAGGGGGCCTGGACTGAAGCTTTCTTT. This encodes CASSLEGAWTEAFF.

The chain carries TRBV5-8 and TRBJ1-3; D remains unclear. From germline, CDR1 is SGHTS and CDR2 YDEGEE. The V end was cut by 4 bases, the J end by 3 bases, with 17 bases between. This CDR3 region has 16 residues. The CDR3 protein is CASSRDKVTGGNTIYF. In DNA, the CDR3 is TGTGCCAGCAGCCGTGATAAGGTTACGGGTGGAAACACCATATATTTT.

This clone was detected a few times. This sequence joins TRBV28 and TRBJ2-4, with TRBD1 matching 8 bases. The CDR3 is 14 amino acids. CDR1 MDHEN and CDR2 SYDVKM come from the germline V gene. Losses at the gene ends were 6 bases for V and 9 bases for J; bases not matched to a gene: 10. CDR3 loop: CASRADRVMVIQYF. The CDR3 region has the DNA TGTGCCAGCAGAGCGGACAGGGTAATGGTCATTCAGTACTTC.

The chain links TRBV7-2 to TRBJ1-6; no clear D. Trimming took 0 bases from V and 8 from J, leaving 11 bases between them. The germline CDR1 and CDR2 sequences are SGHTA and FQGNSA. This CDR3 spans 15 amino acids. CDR3 bases: TGTGCCAGCAGCTTAGCTCGGGGTTTCGATTCACCCCTCCACTTT. This translates into CASSLARGFDSPLHF.

The chain joins TRBV6-6 to TRBJ2-3; a possible D gene is TRBD2 (6 bases). With 8 bases removed from V and 7 bases from J, the gap between germline ends came to 10 bases. CDR1 and CDR2 from the germline V gene are MNHNY and SVGAGI (reference sequence). CDR3 length: 11 residues. CDR3 DNA: TGTGCCAGCCTAGGAGGGAATACGCAGTATTTT. Translating gives CASLGGNTQYF.

This clone was seen a few times. The rearrangement links TRBV12-1 to TRBJ2-7; the DNA was not compared with TRBD1, the D call given in the table. TRBV12-1 is designated a pseudogene. This CDR3 is built from 16 residues. The CDR3: CASSSNRDRGAYEQYF. In DNA form, the CDR3 reads TGTGCCAGCAGCTCAAACCGGGACAGGGGCGCCTACGAGCAGTACTTC.

This chain uses TRBV7-2 with TRBJ1-4; 8 bases line up with TRBD1. Losses at the gene ends were 3 bases for V and 4 bases for J; bases not matched to a gene: 1. This CDR3 contains 14 residues. CDR1 and CDR2 from the germline V gene are SGHTA and FQGNSA. The CDR3: CASSFDRGNEKLFF. CDR3 DNA: TGTGCCAGCAGCTTTGACAGGGGTAATGAAAAACTGTTTTTT.

There are a few counts of this clone. The chain carries TRBV7-2 and TRBJ1-1, with TRBD1 as a possible D gene (6 bases). Germline V gene sequence: CDR1 SGHTA, CDR2 FQGNSA. This CDR3 has 12 amino acids. Trimming removed 1 base at V and 11 bases at J, with 11 bases between. CDR3 DNA: TGTGCCAGCAGCTTAGATACAGGGATTGCTTTCTTT. Translation: CASSLDTGIAFF.

This chain's CDR3 is CASSLGQREQYF. The DNA for the CDR3 is TGTGCCAGCAGTCTAGGACAGCGCGAGCAGTACTTC. This chain connects TRBV28 to TRBJ2-7; maybe TRBD1 (6 bases). The V gene lost 5 bases and the J gene lost 6 bases, with 11 bases spanning the gap. Germline V gene data show CDR1 as MDHEN and CDR2 as SYDVKM. This CDR3 spans 12 amino acids.